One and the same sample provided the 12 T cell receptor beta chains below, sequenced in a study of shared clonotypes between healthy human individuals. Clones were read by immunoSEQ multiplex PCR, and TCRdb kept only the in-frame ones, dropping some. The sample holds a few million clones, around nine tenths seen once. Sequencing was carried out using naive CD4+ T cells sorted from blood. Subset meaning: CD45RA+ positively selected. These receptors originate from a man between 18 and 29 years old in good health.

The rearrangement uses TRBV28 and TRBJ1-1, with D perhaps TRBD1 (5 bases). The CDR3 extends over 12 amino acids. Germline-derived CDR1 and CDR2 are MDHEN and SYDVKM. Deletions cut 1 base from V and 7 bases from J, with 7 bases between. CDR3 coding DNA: TGTGCCAGCAGTTTATACAGGAATGAAGCTTTCTTT. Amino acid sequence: CASSLYRNEAFF.

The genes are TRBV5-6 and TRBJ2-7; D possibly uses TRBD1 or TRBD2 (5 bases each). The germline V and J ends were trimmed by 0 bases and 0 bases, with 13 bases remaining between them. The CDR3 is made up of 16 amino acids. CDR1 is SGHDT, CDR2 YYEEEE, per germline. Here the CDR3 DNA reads TGTGCCAGCAGCTTGGCCGGGGCCTATCCCTCCTACGAGCAGTACTTC. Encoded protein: CASSLAGAYPSYEQYF. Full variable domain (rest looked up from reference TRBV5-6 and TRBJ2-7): DAGVTQSPTHLIKTRGQQVTLRCSPKSGHDTVSWYQQALGQGPQFIFQYYEEEERQRGNFPDRFSGHQFPNYSSELNVNALLLGDSALYLCASSLAGAYPSYEQYFGPGTRLTVT.

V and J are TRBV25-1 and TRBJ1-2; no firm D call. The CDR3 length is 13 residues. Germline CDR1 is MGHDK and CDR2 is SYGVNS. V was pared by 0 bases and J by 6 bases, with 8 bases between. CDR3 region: CASSEYKVHGYTF. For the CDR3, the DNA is TGTGCCAGCAGTGAATATAAAGTGCATGGCTACACCTTC.

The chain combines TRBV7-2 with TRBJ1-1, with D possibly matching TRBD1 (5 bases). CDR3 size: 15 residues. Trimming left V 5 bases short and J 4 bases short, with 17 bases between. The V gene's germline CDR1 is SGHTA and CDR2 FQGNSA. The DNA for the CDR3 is TGTGCCAGCAGCGAGGCAGGGACCTGGACCACTGAAGCTTTCTTT. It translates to CASSEAGTWTTEAFF.

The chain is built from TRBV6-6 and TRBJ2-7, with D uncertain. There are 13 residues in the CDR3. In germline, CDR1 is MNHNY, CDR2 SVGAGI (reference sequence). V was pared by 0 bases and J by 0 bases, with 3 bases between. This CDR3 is CASSYSTSYEQYF. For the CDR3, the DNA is TGTGCCAGCAGTTACTCGACCTCCTACGAGCAGTACTTC.

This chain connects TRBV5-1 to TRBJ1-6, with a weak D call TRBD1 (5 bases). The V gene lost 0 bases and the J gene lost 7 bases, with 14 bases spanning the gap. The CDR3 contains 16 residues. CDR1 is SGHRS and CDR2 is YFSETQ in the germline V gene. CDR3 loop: CASSLAVQGLNSPLHF. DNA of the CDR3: TGCGCCAGCAGCTTGGCGGTGCAGGGACTCAATTCACCCCTCCACTTT.

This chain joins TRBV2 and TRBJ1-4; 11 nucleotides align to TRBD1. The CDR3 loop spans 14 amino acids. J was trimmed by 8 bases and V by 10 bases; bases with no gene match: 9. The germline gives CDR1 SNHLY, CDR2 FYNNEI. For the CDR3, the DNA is TGTGCCACTGGACAGGGGGCGCTTGGCGAAAAACTGTTTTTT. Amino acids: CATGQGALGEKLFF.

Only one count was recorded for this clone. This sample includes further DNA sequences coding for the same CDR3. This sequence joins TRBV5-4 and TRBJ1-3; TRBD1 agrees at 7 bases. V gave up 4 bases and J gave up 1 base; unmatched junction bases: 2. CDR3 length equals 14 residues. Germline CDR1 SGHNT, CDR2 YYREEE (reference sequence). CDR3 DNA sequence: TGTGCCAGCAGCAGCAGGGGGTCTGGAAACACCATATATTTT. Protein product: CASSSRGSGNTIYF.

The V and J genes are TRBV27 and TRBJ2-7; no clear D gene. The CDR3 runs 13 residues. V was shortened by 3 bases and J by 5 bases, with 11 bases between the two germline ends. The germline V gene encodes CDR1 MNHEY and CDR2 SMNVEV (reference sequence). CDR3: CASSLRPRNEQYF. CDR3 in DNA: TGTGCCAGCAGTTTGAGGCCAAGGAACGAGCAGTACTTC.

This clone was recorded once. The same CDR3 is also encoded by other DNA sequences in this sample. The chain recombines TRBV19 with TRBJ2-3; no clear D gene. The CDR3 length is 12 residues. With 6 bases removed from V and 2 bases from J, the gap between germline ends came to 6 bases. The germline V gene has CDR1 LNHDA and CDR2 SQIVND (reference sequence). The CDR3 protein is CASSSNTDTQYF. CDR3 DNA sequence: TGTGCCAGTAGCTCTAACACAGATACGCAGTATTTT.

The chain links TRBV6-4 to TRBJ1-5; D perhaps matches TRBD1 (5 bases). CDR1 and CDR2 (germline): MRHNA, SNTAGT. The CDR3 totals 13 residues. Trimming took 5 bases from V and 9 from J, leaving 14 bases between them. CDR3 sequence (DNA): TGTGCCAGCAGTTTCGACGGGGCAGGGCCCCAGCATTTT. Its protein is CASSFDGAGPQHF.

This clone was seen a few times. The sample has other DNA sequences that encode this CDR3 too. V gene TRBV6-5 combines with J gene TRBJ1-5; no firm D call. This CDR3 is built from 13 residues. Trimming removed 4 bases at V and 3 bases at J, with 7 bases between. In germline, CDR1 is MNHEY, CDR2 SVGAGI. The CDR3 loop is CASSSRANQPQHF. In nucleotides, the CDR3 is TGTGCCAGCAGTTCGAGGGCCAATCAGCCCCAGCATTTT.